This T cell receptor (beta chain) derives from a study of blood T cell repertoires in COVID-19. Overall study context: Nucleic acid was either cDNA or gDNA, and it came from T cells, B-cell-depleted T cells, or PBMCs.

The CDR3 has 17 residues. Trimming cost V 0 bases and J 5 bases; bases outside gene matches: 5. From germline, CDR1 is SGHNT and CDR2 YENEEA. Authors' data handling: Scientists estimated how many nucleated cells there were by amplifying reference gene primers. Produced via immunoSEQ multiplex PCR; TCRdb's table is partial and in-frame only. That table supplies the V and J calls and clone size; D and trimming were determined from the DNA. The sample includes some 490,000 clones, approximately 85% of them seen just once. Sequencing was carried out using peripheral blood. This chain joins TRBV11-3 and TRBJ2-2; 11 nucleotides agree with TRBD2. This sequence was found in a human donor in a cohort sampled during active COVID-19. The CDR3 DNA follows: TGTGCCAGCAGCTTAGATCAACTAGCGGGAGATACCGGGGAGCTGTTTTTT. Translation: CASSLDQLAGDTGELFF.